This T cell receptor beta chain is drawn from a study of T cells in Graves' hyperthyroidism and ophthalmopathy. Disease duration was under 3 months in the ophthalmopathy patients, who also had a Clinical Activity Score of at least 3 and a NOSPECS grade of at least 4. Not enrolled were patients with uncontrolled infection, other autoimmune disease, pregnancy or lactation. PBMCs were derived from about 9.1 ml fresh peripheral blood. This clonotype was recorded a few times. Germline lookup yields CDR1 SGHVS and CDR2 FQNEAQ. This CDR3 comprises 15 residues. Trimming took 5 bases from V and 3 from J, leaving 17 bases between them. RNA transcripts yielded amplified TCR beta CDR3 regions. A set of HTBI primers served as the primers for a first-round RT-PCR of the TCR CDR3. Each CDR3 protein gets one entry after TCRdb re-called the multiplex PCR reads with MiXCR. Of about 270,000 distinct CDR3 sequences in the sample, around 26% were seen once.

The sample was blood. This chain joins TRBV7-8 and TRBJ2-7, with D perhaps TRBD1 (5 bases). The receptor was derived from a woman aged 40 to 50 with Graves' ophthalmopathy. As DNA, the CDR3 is TGTGCCAGCAGCCTCTGGCGCCTAGGGGTCTACGAGCAGTACTTC. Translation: CASSLWRLGVYEQYF.